This paragraph reports one T cell receptor (beta chain). What it binds is not known. Only in-frame clones appear in the TCRdb table, and some are missing; sequencing was by immunoSEQ multiplex PCR. Altogether some 470,000 clones are present, 76% being singletons, with the ten largest covering around 13%. The V segment lost 3 bases and the J segment 2 bases; nucleotides outside the gene matches: 5. The germline CDR1 and CDR2 sequences are MDHEN and SYDVKM. The CDR3 loop spans 15 amino acids. The sample is drawn from a study of shared clonotypes between healthy human individuals. As for the study in general: Donor ages ranged 18 to 49 years: a couple of women, a few men. Study-wide points: Only blood underwent sampling, and tissue repertoires likely differ.

The sample taken for sequencing was PBMCs. V usage is TRBV28 and J usage is TRBJ2-7; 9 bases agree with TRBD2. The clonotype was recovered from a woman aged 40 to 50 in good health. Some clones in this sample may be carry-over from other donors' samples. The CDR3 protein is CASSFGLAGPYEQYF. The CDR3 coding sequence is TGTGCCAGCAGTTTCGGCCTAGCGGGACCCTACGAGCAGTACTTC.